This record concerns one T cell receptor beta chain sequence. The antigen remains undetermined. Both 60 Vbeta primers and 13 Jbeta primers went into the PCR. Measured with immunoSEQ multiplex PCR; TCRdb has only the in-frame clones, and not every one. Of around 150,000 clones detected, around 83% appear once; the ten largest clones hold more than 7%. The data derive from a study of cytomegalovirus exposure and HLA in healthy donors. Study in general: Falling in the Caucasian-associated ancestry cluster were about 83% of approximately 410 genotyped donors.

Study-wide results and caveats: For presence/absence analyses, sequencing depth was assumed to be roughly uniform across donors. Among CMV-associated TCR beta chains, most appeared HLA-restricted in a later analysis. The authors excluded some V segments, including TRBV6-2 and TRBV6-3, as indistinguishable.

The CDR3 has 15 residues. The V segment lost 3 bases and the J segment 7 bases; nucleotides outside the gene matches: 10. Germline V gives CDR1 SNHLY, CDR2 FYNNEI. The rearrangement links TRBV2 to TRBJ1-2; 8 bases are shared with TRBD1. This TCR was recovered from a male donor in good health and CMV-seropositive. The sample taken for sequencing was PBMCs. The CDR3 is CASSESRGQLGGYTF. DNA of the CDR3: TGTGCCAGCAGTGAGAGCAGGGGGCAGTTGGGTGGCTACACCTTC.